Following are 9 T cell receptor beta chains from one sample sequenced in a study of Tregs in tolerant kidney transplant recipients. Sequenced by immunoSEQ multiplex PCR; TCRdb stores in-frame clones only, minus some. Its clone listing holds over 45,000 clones. This material consisted of CD4+ T cells from blood, taken before the transplant. These receptor sequences come from a human donor who received a combined kidney and bone marrow transplant.

Concerning this clone itself: The CDR3 is cut off 3 residues early in the read; its end comes from the germline J gene. The V call is TRBV2, the J call TRBJ1-4, with TRBD1 as a possible D gene (5 bases). V dropped 6 bases and J dropped 8 bases, with 19 bases sitting between them. This CDR3 has 15 amino acids. Germline V gene lookup returns CDR1 SNHLY and CDR2 FYNNEI. This CDR3 reads CASSKSGGGDEKLFF. The part of the CDR3 DNA that was read is TGTGCCAGCAGCAAGTCGGGGGGGGGAGACGAAAAA.

CDR3 in amino acids: CSANSGTSGTNEQFF. CDR3 DNA, as far as it was read: TGCAGTGCCAATTCAGGGACTAGCGGGACCAATGAG. The J gene is TRBJ2-1, the V gene TRBV20-1; TRBD2 matches at 13 bases. The DNA ends 3 residues before the CDR3 does, and the rest of the CDR3 is filled in from the germline J gene. The CDR3 length is 15 residues. Germline values: CDR1 DFQATT, CDR2 SNEGSKA (reference sequence). The junction had 8 bases not matched to a gene; V was cut back by 6 bases and J by 6 bases.

For this clone: Coverage ceases 3 residues before the CDR3 finishes, and the germline J gene fills in the end. J is TRBJ2-7 and V is TRBV10-1, with TRBD1 identical over 8 bases. This CDR3 contains 18 residues. The trim removed 7 bases at V and 2 bases at J, leaving 19 bases unmatched. Germline loops: CDR1 WNHNN, CDR2 SYGVQD (reference sequence). CDR3 sequence: CASTDSTAGQGTTYEQYF. The covered CDR3 bases are TGCGCCAGCACCGATTCGACCGCCGGACAGGGAACCACCTACGAG.

To note about this clone: The CDR3 is cut off 3 residues early in the read; its end comes from the germline J gene. V gene TRBV19 combines with J gene TRBJ2-1; possibly TRBD2 for D (5 bases). The CDR3 runs 13 residues. V lost 6 bases and J 8 bases, leaving 14 bases between the germline ends. The germline V gene encodes CDR1 LNHDA and CDR2 SQIVND (reference sequence). The part of the CDR3 DNA that was read is TGTGCCAGTAGCACACCGGGGAGAGATGAG. Its protein is CASSTPGRDE. The CDR3 in full is CASSTPGRDEQFF.

On this clone itself: The read finishes 3 residues shy of the CDR3 end, and the germline J gene is used to complete it. The chain recombines TRBV7-2 with TRBJ2-7; TRBD2 aligns across 14 bases. Trimming cost V 1 base and J 6 bases; bases outside gene matches: 2. CDR3 length: 15 residues. Germline CDR1 reads SGHTA; CDR2 reads FQGNSA. This CDR3 reads CASSLGLAGGREQYF. The covered CDR3 bases are TGTGCCAGCAGCTTAGGACTAGCGGGAGGGCGCGAG.

As regards this clone: From the germline J gene comes the end of the CDR3, since the read stops 3 residues before it. The chain links TRBV18 to TRBJ1-3; 7 bases align to TRBD1. Germline CDR1 is KGHSH and CDR2 is LQKENI. CDR3 length: 14 amino acids. Unmatched junction bases numbered 3, after V lost 4 bases and J lost 3 bases. The CDR3 protein is CASSLQGNGNTIYF. The CDR3 DNA, read in part, is TGTGCCAGCTCACTACAGGGGAATGGAAACACC. The full variable domain, its missing parts supplied by reference TRBV18 and TRBJ1-3, is NAGVMQNPRHLVRRRGQEARLRCSPMKGHSHVYWYRQLPEEGLKFMVYLQKENIIDESGMPKERFSAEFPKEGPSILRIQQVVRGDSAAYFCASSLQGNGNTIYFGEGSWLTVV.

With respect to this clone: The read comes to an end 3 residues before the CDR3 does, leaving the germline J gene to fill in the end. V is TRBV7-2 and J is TRBJ1-1, with D tentatively TRBD1 (6 bases). V was trimmed by 2 bases and J by 4 bases, leaving 14 bases between them. The CDR3 covers 15 residues. The germline CDR1 and CDR2 sequences are SGHTA and FQGNSA. The covered CDR3 bases are TGTGCCAGCAGCTTATTACCAGGGGCGGGCACTGAA. Its protein product is CASSLLPGAGTE. The entire CDR3 reads CASSLLPGAGTEAFF.

About this clone: The read ends 3 residues before the CDR3 terminus; that terminus is restored from the germline J gene. The chain uses TRBV7-6 and TRBJ2-2, with 10 bases that match TRBD1. The J segment lost 6 bases and the V segment lost 5 bases, leaving 6 bases of the junction unmatched. This CDR3 comprises 15 residues. Germline values: CDR1 SGHVS, CDR2 FNYEAQ. The CDR3 sequence: CASSPGTGVAGELFF. Incomplete CDR3 DNA: TGTGCCAGCAGCCCCGGGACAGGGGTTGCCGGGGAG.

Worth noting for this clone: The read gets to within 3 residues of the CDR3 end, and the germline J gene fills in the rest. The gene calls are TRBV18 and TRBJ1-2, with a weak D call TRBD1 (5 bases). Trimming shortened V by 0 bases and J by 7 bases, and 15 bases separated the two germline ends. The CDR3 has 15 residues. Germline CDR1 reads KGHSH; CDR2 reads LQKENI. Incomplete CDR3 DNA: TGTGCCAGCTCACCACCCGGGGGGTCTATTGGTGGC. This codes for CASSPPGGSIGG. The entire CDR3 reads CASSPPGGSIGGYTF.